This is a list of T cell receptor beta chains from one sample in a study of T cell responses to AZD1222 COVID-19 vaccine. Using immunoSEQ multiplex PCR, the repertoire was profiled, and TCRdb retains in-frame clones only, with some absent. Of some 100,000 clones listed, roughly 89% are singletons. The sequences come from peripheral blood, collected on day 0 of AZD1222 vaccination. These receptors came from an adult in good health. Both conserved end residues are part of each CDR3. D genes are given only for firm matches. Clone size appears in some rows only: once, few, many, or a class for an expanded clone.

>TRBJ2-7|15|.|TRBD1|TRBV5-4
TGTGCCAGCAGCCCTACAGGGGGCGAGTCCTACGAGCAGTACTTC
CASSPTGGESYEQYF
>TRBJ1-2|15|.|.|TRBV9
TGTGCCAGCAGCCCACCGACAGGTGTCAACTATGGCTACACCTTC
CASSPPTGVNYGYTF
>TRBJ2-7|15|.|TRBD1|TRBV6-2/TRBV6-3
TGTGCCAGCAGTTCCCTCGTCAGGGGGCTCTACGAGCAGTACTTC
CASSSLVRGLYEQYF
>TRBJ1-1|17|.|TRBD1|TRBV5-4
TGTGCCAGCAGCTTGGACGGGACAGGGAATGAGAACACTGAAGCTTTCTTT
CASSLDGTGNENTEAFF
>TRBJ1-6|16|.|.|TRBV5-1
TGCGCCAGCAGCTTGGGATTGACGGACTATAATTCACCCCTCCACTTT
CASSLGLTDYNSPLHF
>TRBJ1-6|14|.|.|TRBV6-2/TRBV6-3
TGTGCCAGCAGTTACGTGGGGTTTAATTCACCCCTCCACTTT
CASSYVGFNSPLHF
>TRBJ1-5|15|.|TRBD1|TRBV6-6
TGTGCCAGCAGTTACCCAGGGGGAGGCAATCAGCCCCAGCATTTT
CASSYPGGGNQPQHF
>TRBJ1-2|12|few|TRBD1|TRBV27
TGTGCCAGCGGGAGGACAGGGGGCGGCTACACCTTC
CASGRTGGGYTF
>TRBJ2-1|13|.|.|TRBV14
TGTGCCAGCAGCCAGTACCAAAGACAGGCGGAGTTCTTC
CASSQYQRQAEFF
>TRBJ2-2|16|once|TRBD1|TRBV3-1/TRBV3-2
TGTGCCAGCAGCCCCCGGGACAGGGGAACCACCGGGGAGCTGTTTTTT
CASSPRDRGTTGELFF
>TRBJ1-2|14|few|.|TRBV7-8
TGTGCCAGCAGCTTAGGGGGGGGAAACTATGGCTACACCTTC
CASSLGGGNYGYTF
>TRBJ2-7|14|.|.|TRBV6-5
TGTGCCAGCAGGATACAGGAGGCCTCCTACGAGCAGTACTTC
CASRIQEASYEQYF
>TRBJ1-1|15|.|.|TRBV18
TGTGCCAGCTCACCACGGGCAGGGGAGAACACTGAAGCTTTCTTT
CASSPRAGENTEAFF
>TRBJ2-2|16|.|TRBD1|TRBV5-1
TGCGCCAGCAGGCCACGAGGGACAGGAGACACCGGGGAGCTGTTTTTT
CASRPRGTGDTGELFF
>TRBJ2-2|8|.|.|TRBV19
TGTGCCAGTCCCGAGCTGTTTTTT
CASPELFF
>TRBJ1-2|13|.|.|TRBV13
TGTGCCAGCAGCTTAGGCCGAGGAGGTGGCTACACCTTC
CASSLGRGGGYTF
>TRBJ2-1|16|.|.|TRBV15
TGTGCCACCAGCAGAGGGGTAGGGGTCAAGAACAATGAGCAGTTCTTC
CATSRGVGVKNNEQFF
>TRBJ1-6|17|.|.|TRBV4-1
TGCGCCAGCAGCCAGCCGCTCCGGGCGATCTATAATTCACCCCTCCACTTT
CASSQPLRAIYNSPLHF
>TRBJ2-7|14|.|.|TRBV7-9
TGTGCCAGCAGCTTAGAAGTACGGCCCTCCGAGCAGTACTTC
CASSLEVRPSEQYF
>TRBJ1-1|16|.|.|TRBV7-9
TGTGCCAGCAGCTTCCCGCCCCTCCGCAGGGATACTGAAGCTTTCTTT
CASSFPPLRRDTEAFF
>TRBJ2-7|14|.|TRBD1|TRBV27
TGTGCCAGCAGTTTTGGGACAGGGGCCTACGAGCAGTACTTC
CASSFGTGAYEQYF
>TRBJ1-2|13|.|.|TRBV7-9
TGTGCCAGCAGCCAAATTGGTCCCGATGGCTACACCTTC
CASSQIGPDGYTF
>TRBJ1-1|14|.|TRBD1|TRBV7-2
TGTGCCAGCAGAACGGACAGGTTGATCGCTGAAGCTTTCTTT
CASRTDRLIAEAFF
>TRBJ1-4|16|.|.|TRBV21-1
TGTGCCAGCAGCAAAGAGTTCCACGCGAGGAGTGAAAAACTGTTTTTT
CASSKEFHARSEKLFF
>TRBJ2-2|15|.|.|TRBV9
TGTGCCAGCAGCGAGGGACCGTCGAACACCGGGGAGCTGTTTTTT
CASSEGPSNTGELFF
>TRBJ1-5|16|once|TRBD1|TRBV7-8
TGTGCCAGCAGCTTACGGACAGGGGGTAGCAATCAGCCCCAGCATTTT
CASSLRTGGSNQPQHF
>TRBJ2-3|17|.|TRBD2|TRBV5-4
TGTGCCAGCAGCTTCTCTAGCGGGGGGGCTAGCACAGATACGCAGTATTTT
CASSFSSGGASTDTQYF
>TRBJ1-5|16|.|.|TRBV3-1/TRBV3-2
TGTGCCAGCAGCCAAGATCCCGACAGCCTCAATCAGCCCCAGCATTTT
CASSQDPDSLNQPQHF
>TRBJ1-4|15|.|.|TRBV18
TGTGCCAGCTCCTATAGCCAGGGATGGGATGAAAAACTGTTTTTT
CASSYSQGWDEKLFF
>TRBJ2-2|14|.|TRBD2|TRBV11-2
TGTGCCAGTATACTAGCGGGATACACCGGGGAGCTGTTTTTT
CASILAGYTGELFF
>TRBJ2-7|18|.|.|TRBV27
TGTGCCAGCAGTTTAAAGGGATTCGGACGGGCGAGCTCCTACGAGCAGTACTTC
CASSLKGFGRASSYEQYF
>TRBJ2-7|14|.|TRBD1|TRBV7-2
TGTGCCAGCAGCCAACAGGGGATCACCTACGAGCAGTACTTC
CASSQQGITYEQYF
>TRBJ2-7|14|.|TRBD2|TRBV28
TGTGCCAGCACCTCGGGCGGGAGCTCCTACGAGCAGTACTTC
CASTSGGSSYEQYF
>TRBJ2-7|15|.|TRBD1|TRBV6-6
TGTGCCAGCAGTCGGCCGGGACAGGGGGCCTACGAGCAGTACTTC
CASSRPGQGAYEQYF
>TRBJ1-1|14|.|.|TRBV5-1
TGCGCCAGCAGCTTGGTACAGCCGAACACTGAAGCTTTCTTT
CASSLVQPNTEAFF
>TRBJ2-7|15|.|.|TRBV7-9
TGTGCCAGCAGCTCGAACAGGGCGAGCTCCTACGAGCAGTACTTC
CASSSNRASSYEQYF
>TRBJ1-1|15|.|TRBD1|TRBV5-1
TGCGCCAGCAGCAGAAACAGGGGGCGGGACACTGAAGCTTTCTTT
CASSRNRGRDTEAFF
>TRBJ2-5|11|few|TRBD1|TRBV5-8
TGTGCCAGCAGCTACCAGGGGGCCCAGTACTTC
CASSYQGAQYF
>TRBJ1-2|15|.|.|TRBV5-5
TGTGCCAGCAGCTTGGGGCCCGGGTTAAACTATGGCTACACCTTC
CASSLGPGLNYGYTF
>TRBJ1-2|15|.|.|TRBV4-1
TGCGCCAGCAGCCAAGAGACAGCTACTAACTATGGCTACACCTTC
CASSQETATNYGYTF
>TRBJ2-3|13|.|.|TRBV5-1
TGCGCCAGCAGCTTCAGAAGCACAGATACGCAGTATTTT
CASSFRSTDTQYF
>TRBJ2-5|14|.|.|TRBV2
TGTGCCAGCAGAACTCTGGACAGCCAAGAGACCCAGTACTTC
CASRTLDSQETQYF
>TRBJ2-4|13|.|.|TRBV19
TGTGCCAGTAGTACCGAGGCTGGCAACATTCAGTACTTC
CASSTEAGNIQYF
>TRBJ2-3|13|.|.|TRBV5-1
TGCGCCAGCAAATTAGGTAGCACAGATACGCAGTATTTT
CASKLGSTDTQYF
>TRBJ2-3|12|.|.|TRBV29-1
TGCAGCGTTGAAACCTTCACAGATACGCAGTATTTT
CSVETFTDTQYF
>TRBJ2-7|15|once|TRBD2|TRBV5-4
TGTGCCAGCAGGCGGATAGCGGGAGGTAATAGCGAGCAGTACTTC
CASRRIAGGNSEQYF